One and the same sample provided the 27 T cell receptor beta chains below, sequenced in a study of T cell repertoires and HLA-DP antigens. Antigens of these TCRs are unknown. Assay: immunoSEQ multiplex PCR; the TCRdb copy retains only in-frame clones and omits some. The sample consists of some 110,000 clones, around 93% of them appearing once. The sample was CD4+ T cells from PBMCs. These receptors all stem from a woman between 18 and 29 years old in good health and CMV-seronegative.

In this sample, this clone turned up once. The chain carries TRBV28 and TRBJ1-5; D might be TRBD1 (5 bases). Germline assignment: CDR1 MDHEN and CDR2 SYDVKM. Trimming removed 8 bases at V and 1 base at J, with 9 bases between. This CDR3 comprises 13 residues. CDR3 DNA: TGTGCCAGCTGTGGGGGAAGCAATCAGCCCCAGCATTTT. The encoded protein is CASCGGSNQPQHF.

V gene TRBV15 combines with J gene TRBJ2-7; 7 bases fit TRBD1. V lost 2 bases, J lost 4 bases, and 2 bases stayed unmatched. The CDR3 loop spans 13 amino acids. The V gene's germline CDR1 is LNHNV and CDR2 YYDKDF (reference sequence). CDR3 amino acids: CATSRSGGYEQYF. The CDR3 nucleotides read TGTGCCACCAGCAGATCAGGGGGTTACGAGCAGTACTTC.

The sample holds a few counts of this clone. The chain combines TRBV27 with TRBJ1-2; 8 bases agree with TRBD1. The germline V gene encodes CDR1 MNHEY and CDR2 SMNVEV (reference sequence). V lost 4 bases and J lost 4; bases outside the gene matches: 8. The CDR3 covers 15 residues. CDR3: CASSYRQGKGYGYTF. Written as DNA, the CDR3 is TGTGCCAGCAGTTACCGACAGGGGAAAGGCTATGGCTACACCTTC.

The V gene is TRBV21-1, the J gene TRBJ2-3; the DNA was not used to check the table's D call, TRBD2. TRBV21-1 is described as a pseudogene. The CDR3 contains 23 residues. In nucleotides, the CDR3 is TGTGCCAGCAGCAAAGCCGGGACTAGCGGGCTTGTGAAGGTGGGGACTAGCACAGATACGCAGTATTTT. Amino acids: CASSKAGTSGLVKVGTSTDTQYF.

This chain links TRBV29-1 with TRBJ2-1, with 10 bases matching TRBD2. The germline CDR1 and CDR2 sequences are SQVTM and ANQGSEA. The CDR3 has 13 amino acids. Trimming took 5 bases from V and 7 from J; bases not matched to a gene: 5. In DNA, the CDR3 is TGCAGCGTTAGCGGGAGGGCCTGGAATGAGCAGTTCTTC. Translating gives CSVSGRAWNEQFF.

The chain employs TRBV7-9 and TRBJ1-1; D unresolved. The CDR3 length is 15 residues. Germline CDR1 reads SEHNR; CDR2 reads FQNEAQ (reference sequence). Trimming removed 2 bases at V and 4 bases at J, with 14 bases between. The CDR3 nucleotides are TGTGCCAGCAGCTTAACGTCCGGTGGTACCACTGAAGCTTTCTTT. It translates to CASSLTSGGTTEAFF.

The rearrangement joins TRBV7-8 to TRBJ2-1; D is possibly TRBD2 (5 bases). Germline assignment: CDR1 SGHVS and CDR2 FQNEAQ. The CDR3 runs to 18 residues. V dropped 3 bases and J dropped 6 bases, with 24 bases sitting between them. CDR3 nucleotides: TGTGCCAGCAGCTTCGTCCTCCGGGCCGCGACCGGGGTCAATGAGCAGTTCTTC. Residues: CASSFVLRAATGVNEQFF.

The chain carries TRBV7-3 and TRBJ2-5, with unresolved D. CDR3 length: 13 amino acids. V lost 5 bases and J lost 1, with 8 bases in between. Germline CDR1 SGHTA, CDR2 FQGTGA. The CDR3 reads CASSLLAQETQYF. The CDR3 DNA reads as TGTGCCAGCAGCCTCCTGGCCCAAGAGACCCAGTACTTC.

V is TRBV6-5 and J is TRBJ2-3, with 9 nucleotides matching TRBD2. The CDR3 covers 15 residues. Germline-derived CDR1 and CDR2 are MNHEY and SVGAGI. J gave up 0 bases and V 5 bases, and 3 bases lay outside the gene matches. CDR3 loop: CASSITSGSTDTQYF. CDR3 nucleotide sequence: TGTGCCAGCAGTATAACTAGCGGGAGCACAGATACGCAGTATTTT.

J is TRBJ2-2 and V is TRBV5-6; possible D gene TRBD2, 6 bases. Germline loops: CDR1 SGHDT, CDR2 YYEEEE. V lost 1 base to trimming and J lost 4 bases, with 8 bases between them. The CDR3 is 14 residues long. In DNA form, the CDR3 reads TGTGCCAGCAGCTTGCGGGGGTTCACCGGGGAGCTGTTTTTT. It yields the protein CASSLRGFTGELFF.

The chain employs TRBV12-5 and TRBJ1-1; a possible D gene is TRBD1 (5 bases). V lost 0 bases and J 0 bases, leaving 17 bases between the germline ends. The length of the CDR3 is 18 residues. The germline V gene encodes CDR1 LGHNT and CDR2 FRNRAP. The CDR3 region has the DNA TGTGCTAGTGGTTTGGTCCTAAAATCCGGGACGGTGAACACTGAAGCTTTCTTT. Protein: CASGLVLKSGTVNTEAFF.

This clone appeared a single time. J is TRBJ2-7 and V is TRBV11-1, with 8 bases matching TRBD1. The junction had 1 base not matched to a gene; V was cut back by 3 bases and J by 3 bases. CDR1 and CDR2 from the germline V gene are SGHAT and FQDESV (reference sequence). The CDR3 length is 13 residues. The CDR3: CASSLGTGYEQYF. The DNA for the CDR3 is TGTGCCAGCAGCTTGGGGACAGGCTACGAGCAGTACTTC.

The chain links TRBV11-2 to TRBJ2-1; possible D gene TRBD2, 6 bases. Trimming removed 5 bases at V and 4 bases at J, with 15 bases between. Germline lookup yields CDR1 SGHAT and CDR2 FQNNGV. This CDR3 is built from 15 residues. The CDR3 protein is CASSGTWGKYNEQFF. The CDR3 region has the DNA TGTGCCAGCAGCGGGACTTGGGGAAAGTACAATGAGCAGTTCTTC.

The chain recombines TRBV28 with TRBJ2-7, with D perhaps matching TRBD1 (6 bases). Trimming cost V 2 bases and J 4 bases, with 12 bases left between them. The germline gives CDR1 MDHEN, CDR2 SYDVKM. There are 14 residues in the CDR3. CDR3 region: CASSLRHRAYEQYV. DNA of the CDR3: TGTGCCAGCAGTTTACGACACAGGGCATACGAGCAGTACGTC.

The chain combines TRBV9 with TRBJ1-5; 8 bases line up with TRBD1. This CDR3 contains 15 residues. V lost 4 bases to trimming and J lost 6 bases; unmatched junction nucleotides: 9. The germline gives CDR1 SGDLS, CDR2 YYNGEE. The CDR3 DNA reads as TGTGCCAGCAGCCTCTCCCAGGGGGCGGGTCAGCCCCAGCATTTT. Translation gives CASSLSQGAGQPQHF.

The chain employs TRBV6-5 and TRBJ2-2; TRBD1 or TRBD2 may be the D gene (5 bases each). CDR1 and CDR2 from the germline V gene are MNHEY and SVGAGI. This CDR3 has 15 amino acids. Trimming cost V 4 bases and J 5 bases, with 14 bases left between them. The CDR3 protein is CASSSGTYYTGELFF. The CDR3 DNA reads as TGTGCCAGCAGTTCCGGGACCTATTATACCGGGGAGCTGTTTTTT.

The DNA for the CDR3 is TGTGCCAGCTCATTGGGCTCAGATCGCTCCTACGAGCAGTACTTC. As protein: CASSLGSDRSYEQYF. The chain uses TRBV18 and TRBJ2-7; D uncertain. Germline V lookup: CDR1 KGHSH, CDR2 LQKENI. The V end lost 5 bases, the J end lost 0 bases, and 14 bases lay between the germline ends. This CDR3 is built from 15 residues.

The rearrangement uses TRBV10-2 and TRBJ1-2; D uncertain. The germline V gene encodes CDR1 WSHSY and CDR2 SAAADI. V was clipped by 7 bases and J by 3 bases, with 9 bases between them. The CDR3 extends over 12 amino acids. The CDR3: CASMGPDYGYTF. In nucleotides, the CDR3 is TGCGCCAGCATGGGCCCGGACTATGGCTACACCTTC.

J is TRBJ2-7 and V is TRBV6-5, with 7 positions matching TRBD1. This CDR3 is 13 amino acids long. V shed 6 bases, J shed 3 bases, and the junction held 5 bases outside the gene matches. Germline V gives CDR1 MNHEY, CDR2 SVGAGI. CDR3 sequence: CASRLGQFYEQYF. The CDR3 DNA reads TGTGCCAGCAGGCTGGGACAGTTCTACGAGCAGTACTTC.

The rearrangement joins TRBV9 to TRBJ1-5; no clear D gene. V was pared by 4 bases and J by 1 base, with 6 bases between. The CDR3 covers 13 residues. The germline gives CDR1 SGDLS, CDR2 YYNGEE. The CDR3 sequence is CASSLRSNQPQHF. The CDR3 DNA reads as TGTGCCAGCAGCCTGAGGAGCAATCAGCCCCAGCATTTT.

The V and J genes are TRBV4-1 and TRBJ2-1, with TRBD2 matching over 11 bases. V was clipped by 0 bases and J by 0 bases; unmatched bases: 10. Germline CDR1 and CDR2: MGHRA and YSYEKL. The CDR3 has 20 amino acids. The chain's CDR3 is CASSQDLAGGRISSYNEQFF. DNA of the CDR3: TGCGCCAGCAGCCAAGACTTAGCGGGGGGGAGAATCAGCTCCTACAATGAGCAGTTCTTC.

The CDR3 sequence is CASSGTGGYNEQFF. The CDR3 DNA reads as TGTGCCAGTAGTGGGACAGGGGGATACAATGAGCAGTTCTTC. The genes are TRBV19 and TRBJ2-1; 11 bases align to TRBD1. This CDR3 comprises 14 residues. In germline, CDR1 is LNHDA, CDR2 SQIVND (reference sequence). The junction had 1 base not matched to a gene; V was cut back by 5 bases and J by 4 bases.

This chain connects TRBV6-1 to TRBJ1-4; D may be TRBD1 (6 bases). With 1 base removed from V and 7 bases from J, the gap between germline ends came to 19 bases. The CDR3 is 17 residues long. CDR1 and CDR2 from the germline V gene are MNHNS and SASEGT. The CDR3 coding sequence is TGTGCCAGCAGTGAAGTCGGCAGCGCGCGAGGGGGTGAAAAACTGTTTTTT. Protein sequence: CASSEVGSARGGEKLFF.

This sequence joins TRBV7-3 and TRBJ1-1, with TRBD1 matching 9 bases. There are 14 residues in the CDR3. The trim removed 4 bases at V and 2 bases at J, leaving 2 bases unmatched. Germline CDR1 and CDR2: SGHTA and FQGTGA. CDR3 sequence reads: CASSWGQGNTEAFF. The CDR3, as DNA: TGTGCCAGCAGCTGGGGACAGGGTAACACTGAAGCTTTCTTT. Full variable domain (missing parts from reference TRBV7-3 and TRBJ1-1): GAGVSQTPSNKVTEKGKYVELRCDPISGHTALYWYRQSLGQGPEFLIYFQGTGAADDSGLPNDRFFAVRPEGSVSTLKIQRTERGDSAVYLCASSWGQGNTEAFFGQGTRLTVV.

The V and J genes are TRBV28 and TRBJ2-7, with TRBD2 identical over 7 bases. The CDR3 runs to 15 residues. CDR1 MDHEN and CDR2 SYDVKM come from the germline V gene. The trim removed 3 bases at V and 0 bases at J, leaving 5 bases unmatched. CDR3 nucleotide sequence: TGTGCCAGCAGTTTTTGGACTAGGGTCTCCTACGAGCAGTACTTC. It translates to CASSFWTRVSYEQYF.

This chain connects TRBV30 to TRBJ2-7; D is undetermined. The CDR3 contains 13 residues. V was pared by 1 base and J by 2 bases, with 9 bases between. CDR1 GTSNPN and CDR2 SVGIG come from the germline V gene (reference sequence). CDR3: CAWSEGPPYEQYF. CDR3 coding DNA: TGTGCCTGGAGTGAGGGCCCTCCCTACGAGCAGTACTTC.

In the case of this clone: Other DNA sequences in this specimen translate into the identical CDR3. This sequence joins TRBV5-4 and TRBJ1-2; D is uncertain. The CDR3 runs 11 residues. CDR1 and CDR2 (germline): SGHNT, YYREEE (reference sequence). The ends were cut back, 0 bases at V and 3 bases at J, with 0 bases in the middle. The CDR3 is CASSLDYGYTF. The CDR3 bases are TGTGCCAGCAGCTTGGACTATGGCTACACCTTC.